This TCR beta chain was sequenced during a study of beta chain features in type 1 diabetes. Study in general: No age, gender or cell yield differences were seen between patients and healthy donors.

General study results and limits: Insertion counts at VDJ junctions were lower in type 1 diabetes patients, who also showed more deletions there. A closer apparent resemblance between naive, central memory and Treg TCRB repertoires was seen in patients than in healthy donors. Moderate but significant shortening of TCRB CDR3s was recorded in all four CD4+ subsets from Type 1 diabetes patients.

J was trimmed by 3 bases and V by 4 bases; bases with no gene match: 8. This CDR3 comprises 17 residues. CDR1 is LNHDA, CDR2 SQIVND, per germline (reference sequence). Expressed TCRB transcripts were sequenced, since all the RNA that had been isolated was reverse transcribed. Only in-frame clones appear in the TCRdb table, and some are missing; sequencing was by immunoSEQ multiplex PCR. The sample holds 300,000 to 450,000 clones, around 13% seen once. Concerning this clone: Its target is not known.

The chain couples TRBV19 to TRBJ2-3; 12 bases map to TRBD2. Sequenced input: naive CD4+ T cells from blood. This sequence originates from a woman younger than 30 with type 1 diabetes. CDR3 loop: CASSKQGTSGRTDTQYF. CDR3 nucleotides: TGTGCCAGTAGTAAACAAGGGACTAGCGGGCGTACAGATACGCAGTATTTT.